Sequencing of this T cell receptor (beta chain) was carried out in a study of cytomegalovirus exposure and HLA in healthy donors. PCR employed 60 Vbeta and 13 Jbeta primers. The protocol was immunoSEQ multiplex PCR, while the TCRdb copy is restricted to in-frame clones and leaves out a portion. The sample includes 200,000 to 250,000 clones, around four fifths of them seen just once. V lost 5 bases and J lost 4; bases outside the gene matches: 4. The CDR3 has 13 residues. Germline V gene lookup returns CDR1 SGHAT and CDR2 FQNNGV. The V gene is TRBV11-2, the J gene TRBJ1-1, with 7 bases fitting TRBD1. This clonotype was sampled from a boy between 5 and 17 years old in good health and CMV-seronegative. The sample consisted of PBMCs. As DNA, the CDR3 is TGTGCCAGCAGCCGCGACAGGGTCACTGAAGCTTTCTTT. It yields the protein CASSRDRVTEAFF. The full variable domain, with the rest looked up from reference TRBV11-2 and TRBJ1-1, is EAGVAQSPRYKIIEKRQSVAFWCNPISGHATLYWYQQILGQGPKLLIQFQNNGVVDDSQLPKDRFSAERLKGVDSTLKIQPAKLEDSAVYLCASSRDRVTEAFFGQGTRLTVV.